This T cell receptor (beta chain) was sequenced in a study of blood T cell repertoires in COVID-19. Per the original data handling: Amplified reference gene primers provided the basis for estimating nucleated cell counts. Clones were read by immunoSEQ multiplex PCR, and TCRdb kept only the in-frame ones, dropping some. Clone size and the V and J calls come from that table; the DNA yielded D and trimming. The sample contains around 250,000 clones, approximately 85% of which appear only once. CDR3 length: 14 amino acids. Deletions cut 7 bases from V and 4 bases from J, with 16 bases between. The germline CDR1 and CDR2 sequences are MNHNY and SVGAGI (reference sequence).

Sequencing input: PBMCs or T cells enriched from blood (not recorded which). The chain links TRBV6-6 to TRBJ1-1, with a weak D call TRBD1 (6 bases). The source is a woman aged 45-60 years with acute COVID-19. CDR3 sequence: CASTPLGGSTEAFF. The DNA for the CDR3 is TGTGCCAGCACGCCCCTAGGGGGATCCACTGAAGCTTTCTTT.